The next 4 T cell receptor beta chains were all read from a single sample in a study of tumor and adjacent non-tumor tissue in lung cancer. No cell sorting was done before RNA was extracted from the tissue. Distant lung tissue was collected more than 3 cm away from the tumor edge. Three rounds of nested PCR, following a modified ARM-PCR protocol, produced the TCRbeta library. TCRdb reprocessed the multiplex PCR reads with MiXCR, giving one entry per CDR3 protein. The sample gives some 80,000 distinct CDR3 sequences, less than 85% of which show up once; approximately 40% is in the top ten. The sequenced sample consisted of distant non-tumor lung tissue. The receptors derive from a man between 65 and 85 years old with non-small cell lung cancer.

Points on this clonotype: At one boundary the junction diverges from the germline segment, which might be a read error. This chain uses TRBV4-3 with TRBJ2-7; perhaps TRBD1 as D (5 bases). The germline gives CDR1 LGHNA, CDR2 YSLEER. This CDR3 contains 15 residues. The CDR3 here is CASSHTNKGLHEQYF. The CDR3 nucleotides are TGTGCCAGCAGCCACACCAACAAGGGGTTACACGAGCAGTACTTC.

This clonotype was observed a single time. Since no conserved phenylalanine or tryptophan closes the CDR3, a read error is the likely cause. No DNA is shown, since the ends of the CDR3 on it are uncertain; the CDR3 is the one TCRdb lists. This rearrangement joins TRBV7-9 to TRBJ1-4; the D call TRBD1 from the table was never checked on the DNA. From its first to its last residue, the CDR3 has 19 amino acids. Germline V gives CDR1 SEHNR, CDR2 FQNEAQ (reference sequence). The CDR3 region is CASSTAHGTGVPAYEKLFL.

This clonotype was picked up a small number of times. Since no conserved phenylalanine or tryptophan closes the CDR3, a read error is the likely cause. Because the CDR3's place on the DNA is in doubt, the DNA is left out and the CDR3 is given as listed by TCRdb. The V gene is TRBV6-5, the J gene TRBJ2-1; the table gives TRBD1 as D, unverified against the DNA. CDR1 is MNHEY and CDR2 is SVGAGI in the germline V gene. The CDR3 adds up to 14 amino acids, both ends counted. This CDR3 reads CASSYRDPGPEDWS.

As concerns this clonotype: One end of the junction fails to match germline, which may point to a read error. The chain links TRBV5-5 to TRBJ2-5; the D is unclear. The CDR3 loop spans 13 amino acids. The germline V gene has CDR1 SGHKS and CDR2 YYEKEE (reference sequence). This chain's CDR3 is CDSSLVSPDTQYF. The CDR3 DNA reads TGTGACAGCAGCTTGGTCAGTCCGGATACCCAGTATTTC.